A single sample is the source of the 14 T cell receptor beta chains below, sequenced in a study of blood T cell repertoires in COVID-19 (dated by TCRdb to 2018 to 2020). The library was obtained by the immunoSEQ multiplex PCR assay. The clones in this table, taken by TCRdb from immuneACCESS, are in-frame only. Not every clone is retained; where verified, under half of the shortfall comes from an unresolved V gene, and the cause of the rest is unknown. This sample is represented by under 150,000 clones; approximately 80% of them were singletons. The ten largest account for around 25% of the sample. Sequenced input: peripheral blood. The receptors shown here come from a human donor in a cohort sampled during active COVID-19.

The chain employs TRBV7-2 and TRBJ2-3; TRBD2 agrees at 7 bases. Losses at the gene ends were 2 bases for V and 1 base for J; bases not matched to a gene: 9. Germline CDR1 reads SGHTA; CDR2 reads FQGNSA. The length of the CDR3 is 17 residues. CDR3 sequence reads: CASSLWVGGEGTDTQYF. CDR3 coding DNA: TGTGCCAGCAGCTTATGGGTTGGGGGGGAAGGCACAGATACGCAGTATTTT.

This rearrangement joins TRBV13 to TRBJ2-1; weak D call: TRBD2 (8 bases). CDR3 length: 16 amino acids. Trimming removed 4 bases from V and 4 bases from J, with 17 bases in between. The germline gives CDR1 PRHDT, CDR2 FYEKMQ (reference sequence). The CDR3 sequence is CASSSIAGQPYNEQFF. The CDR3 DNA is TGTGCCAGCAGCTCCATAGCGGGACAGCCTTACAATGAGCAGTTCTTC.

This clone turned up a few times. This rearrangement joins TRBV28 to TRBJ1-1; D unresolved. The CDR3 loop spans 13 amino acids. V was clipped by 8 bases and J by 0 bases, with 10 bases between them. From germline, CDR1 is MDHEN and CDR2 SYDVKM. The CDR3 region is CASRGPLNTEAFF. In nucleotides, the CDR3 is TGTGCCAGCCGAGGGCCTTTGAACACTGAAGCTTTCTTT.

The chain uses TRBV7-9 and TRBJ1-1; 8 bases are shared with TRBD1. Germline CDR1 is SEHNR and CDR2 is FQNEAQ (reference sequence). The CDR3 runs 14 residues. The junction had 9 bases not matched to a gene; V was cut back by 5 bases and J by 7 bases. The CDR3 loop is CASSGRTGRGEAFF. CDR3 nucleotides: TGTGCCAGCAGCGGGCGGACAGGGAGAGGTGAAGCTTTCTTT.

This chain connects TRBV29-1 to TRBJ1-1, with 12 bases that match TRBD1. Germline CDR1 is SQVTM and CDR2 is ANQGSEA. The CDR3 extends over 15 amino acids. V was pared by 4 bases and J by 4 bases, with 7 bases of the junction left unmatched. The CDR3 sequence: CSVVPGQGAVTEAFF. The DNA for the CDR3 is TGCAGCGTTGTCCCGGGACAGGGGGCGGTCACTGAAGCTTTCTTT.

The V and J genes are TRBV28 and TRBJ1-2; the D gene is possibly TRBD1 (5 bases). Germline V gives CDR1 MDHEN, CDR2 SYDVKM. The CDR3 has 13 residues. The V gene lost 7 bases and the J gene lost 7 bases, with 16 bases spanning the gap. CDR3 sequence (DNA): TGTGCCAGCACTCTTGGGGCCCGTGGTGGCTACACCTTC. This encodes CASTLGARGGYTF.

This clone was observed a handful of times. The J gene is TRBJ1-2, the V gene TRBV5-1; a possible D gene is TRBD1 (6 bases). Germline CDR1 SGHRS, CDR2 YFSETQ. The CDR3 runs to 15 residues. The V end was cut by 0 bases, the J end by 3 bases, with 12 bases between. The CDR3 DNA reads as TGCGCCAGCAGCTTGGTCTTCAGGGGCGACTATGGCTACACCTTC. It yields the protein CASSLVFRGDYGYTF.

The chain links TRBV6-2 or TRBV6-3 to TRBJ2-1; D uncertain. The CDR3 length is 11 residues. Germline V gives CDR1 MNHEY, CDR2 SVGEGT. Trimming removed 0 bases from V and 9 bases from J, with 3 bases in between. CDR3 region: CASSYSREQFF. The CDR3 region has the DNA TGTGCCAGCAGTTACTCTCGTGAGCAGTTCTTC.

Ten or more counts support this clone. The chain couples TRBV28 to TRBJ1-5; D is undetermined. Germline-derived CDR1 and CDR2 are MDHEN and SYDVKM. This CDR3 is 13 amino acids long. Trimming took 4 bases from V and 8 from J, leaving 12 bases between them. The CDR3 loop is CASSSRFREPQHF. The CDR3, as DNA: TGTGCCAGCAGTTCGCGATTTCGGGAGCCCCAGCATTTT.

The V gene is TRBV7-6, the J gene TRBJ2-1; 15 positions agree with TRBD2. This CDR3 is 20 amino acids long. V was clipped by 6 bases and J by 7 bases; unmatched bases: 19. Germline CDR1 SGHVS, CDR2 FNYEAQ. The CDR3 here is CASSPKLLGTSGRMGNEQFF. CDR3 nucleotides: TGTGCCAGCAGTCCGAAACTACTTGGGACTAGCGGGAGGATGGGGAATGAGCAGTTCTTC.

The rearrangement joins TRBV5-4 to TRBJ2-5; 7 bases line up with TRBD1. V trimming: 3 bases; J trimming: 4 bases; junction bases outside the gene matches: 6. Germline CDR1 reads SGHNT; CDR2 reads YYREEE (reference sequence). There are 14 residues in the CDR3. The CDR3: CASSYTGDGETQYF. CDR3 nucleotides: TGTGCCAGCAGCTATACAGGGGATGGAGAGACCCAGTACTTC.

The chain links TRBV5-1 to TRBJ1-2; D may be TRBD1 (5 bases). V was shortened by 4 bases and J by 3 bases, with 10 bases between the two germline ends. The V gene's germline CDR1 is SGHRS and CDR2 YFSETQ. The CDR3 has 13 residues. The CDR3 sequence is CASSHPTDYGYTF. As DNA, the CDR3 is TGCGCCAGCAGCCACCCGACAGACTATGGCTACACCTTC. Based on the CDR3 plus reference TRBV5-1 and TRBJ1-2, the full variable domain is KAGVTQTPRYLIKTRGQQVTLSCSPISGHRSVSWYQQTPGQGLQFLFEYFSETQRNKGNFPGRFSGRQFSNSRSEMNVSTLELGDSALYLCASSHPTDYGYTFGSGTRLTVV.

The chain couples TRBV10-3 to TRBJ1-3, with D tentatively TRBD1 (6 bases). Germline assignment: CDR1 ENHRY and CDR2 SYGVKD. CDR3 length: 13 residues. The V end was cut by 10 bases, the J end by 1 base, with 11 bases between. Here the CDR3 DNA reads TGTGCCACACGGACAGAGTCTGGAAACACCATATATTTT. The encoded protein is CATRTESGNTIYF.

The genes are TRBV9 and TRBJ1-6; 7 nucleotides align to TRBD1. Germline CDR1 is SGDLS and CDR2 is YYNGEE. The length of the CDR3 is 14 residues. J gave up 5 bases and V 7 bases, and 6 bases lay outside the gene matches. CDR3 bases: TGTGCCAGCGGGTACACAGGGGATAATTCACCCCTCCACTTT. It codes for CASGYTGDNSPLHF. The full variable domain, rest sourced from reference TRBV9 and TRBJ1-6, is DSGVTQTPKHLITATGQRVTLRCSPRSGDLSVYWYQQSLDQGLQFLIQYYNGEERAKGNILERFSAQQFPDLHSELNLSSLELGDSALYFCASGYTGDNSPLHFGNGTRLTVT.